The rows below give T cell receptor beta chains drawn from one sample of a study of blood T cell repertoires in COVID-19. Produced via immunoSEQ multiplex PCR; TCRdb's table is partial and in-frame only. The data hold over 110,000 clones, with 70% to 90% observed a single time. Sequencing was performed on peripheral blood. These receptor sequences come from a human donor in a cohort sampled during active COVID-19. Each CDR3 is given with its conserved first and last residue. A D gene is named only where the DNA matches it firmly. Clone size is shown for a subset of rows, as once, few, many or a class of expanded clone.

CDR3 DNA: TGTGCCAGCAGCCAAGGCGGGACAGGGGGCAATCAGCCCCAGCATTTT; CDR3 protein: CASSQGGTGGNQPQHF; clone size: -; D gene: TRBD1; V gene: TRBV3-1/TRBV3-2; J gene: TRBJ1-5
CDR3 DNA: TGTGCCAGCAGCGTAAGACAGGGCTCTGGAAACACCATATATTTT; CDR3 protein: CASSVRQGSGNTIYF; clone size: -; D gene: TRBD1; V gene: TRBV7-2; J gene: TRBJ1-3
CDR3 DNA: TGTGCCAGCAGCTCCGCTAGCGGGGGCCCTCAAGAGACCCAGTACTTC; CDR3 protein: CASSSASGGPQETQYF; clone size: -; D gene: TRBD2; V gene: TRBV5-6; J gene: TRBJ2-5
CDR3 DNA: TGCGCCAGCAGTCTTCGGGGGACAGGGGTAATGAACACTGAAGCTTTCTTT; CDR3 protein: CASSLRGTGVMNTEAFF; clone size: -; D gene: TRBD1; V gene: TRBV10-1; J gene: TRBJ1-1
CDR3 DNA: TGTGCCAGCAGCTTGGGGACAGTATTATCACCCCTCCACTTT; CDR3 protein: CASSLGTVLSPLHF; clone size: -; D gene: TRBD1; V gene: TRBV7-8; J gene: TRBJ1-6
CDR3 DNA: TGTGCCAGCAGTCTTGGGACACGCTACGAGCAGTACTTC; CDR3 protein: CASSLGTRYEQYF; clone size: -; D gene: -; V gene: TRBV12-3/TRBV12-4; J gene: TRBJ2-7
CDR3 DNA: TGCGCCAGCAGCTTGGAGCGGGGCGCGGATACGCAGTATTTT; CDR3 protein: CASSLERGADTQYF; clone size: once; D gene: TRBD2; V gene: TRBV5-1; J gene: TRBJ2-3
CDR3 DNA: TGTGCCAGCAGCCCCAGTAGCGGGGACACCTACGAGCAGTACTTC; CDR3 protein: CASSPSSGDTYEQYF; clone size: once; D gene: TRBD2; V gene: TRBV7-2; J gene: TRBJ2-7
CDR3 DNA: TGTGCCAGCAGCGGCCCTGAGTTAGATACGCAGTATTTT; CDR3 protein: CASSGPELDTQYF; clone size: -; D gene: -; V gene: TRBV9; J gene: TRBJ2-3
CDR3 DNA: TGTGCCACCAGCAGGGGGGGGGCGCGGGCTAATGAAAAACTGTTTTTT; CDR3 protein: CATSRGGARANEKLFF; clone size: -; D gene: -; V gene: TRBV15; J gene: TRBJ1-4
CDR3 DNA: TGCGCCAGCCGTCCCGGGACAAACTACGAGCAGTACTTC; CDR3 protein: CASRPGTNYEQYF; clone size: -; D gene: -; V gene: TRBV10-2; J gene: TRBJ2-7
CDR3 DNA: TGTGCCAGCAGTTATCGGGAAGCTGGCTACACCTTC; CDR3 protein: CASSYREAGYTF; clone size: -; D gene: -; V gene: TRBV6-6; J gene: TRBJ1-2
CDR3 DNA: TGTGCCAGCAGCCCCCAGGGTTACAATGAGCAGTTCTTC; CDR3 protein: CASSPQGYNEQFF; clone size: -; D gene: -; V gene: TRBV4-2; J gene: TRBJ2-1
CDR3 DNA: TGTGCCAGCAGCCTTAGAGGACTAGGCAACAATGAGCAGTTCTTC; CDR3 protein: CASSLRGLGNNEQFF; clone size: -; D gene: TRBD2; V gene: TRBV3-1/TRBV3-2; J gene: TRBJ2-1
CDR3 DNA: TGTGCCAGCATGGACAGGGTAGGAGGCTATGGCTACACCTTC; CDR3 protein: CASMDRVGGYGYTF; clone size: -; D gene: TRBD1; V gene: TRBV2; J gene: TRBJ1-2
CDR3 DNA: TGTGCCAGCAGCTTGGGCGATCCTAGCGGGGGGAACGTCTACGAGCAGTACTTC; CDR3 protein: CASSLGDPSGGNVYEQYF; clone size: -; D gene: TRBD2; V gene: TRBV5-5; J gene: TRBJ2-7
CDR3 DNA: TGTGCCACCAGCAGAGAAGCGGGAAACACCATATATTTT; CDR3 protein: CATSREAGNTIYF; clone size: -; D gene: -; V gene: TRBV15; J gene: TRBJ1-3
CDR3 DNA: TGTGCCAGCAGCTTCAGGGGGCAAAACACTGAAGCTTTCTTT; CDR3 protein: CASSFRGQNTEAFF; clone size: -; D gene: TRBD1; V gene: TRBV5-5; J gene: TRBJ1-1
CDR3 DNA: TGTGCCAGCAACTTCGGGGGATCACCCCTCCACTTT; CDR3 protein: CASNFGGSPLHF; clone size: -; D gene: -; V gene: TRBV5-6; J gene: TRBJ1-6
CDR3 DNA: TGCGCCAGCAGCTTGGGGACAGGGGTGGTTTCCTACGAGCAGTACTTC; CDR3 protein: CASSLGTGVVSYEQYF; clone size: -; D gene: TRBD1; V gene: TRBV5-1; J gene: TRBJ2-7
CDR3 DNA: TGTGCCAGCAGCCCCCCGAGGGACAGGCCAAACCCCTATGGCTACACCTTC; CDR3 protein: CASSPPRDRPNPYGYTF; clone size: -; D gene: TRBD1; V gene: TRBV3-1/TRBV3-2; J gene: TRBJ1-2
CDR3 DNA: TGTGCCAGCAGCTTCGGTAACACTGAAGCTTTCTTT; CDR3 protein: CASSFGNTEAFF; clone size: -; D gene: -; V gene: TRBV7-9; J gene: TRBJ1-1
CDR3 DNA: TGTGCCAGCAGTCCCTACGCGGGCCCCTCACCCCTCCACTTT; CDR3 protein: CASSPYAGPSPLHF; clone size: once; D gene: -; V gene: TRBV27; J gene: TRBJ1-6
CDR3 DNA: TGTGCCAGCAGTTTCTTACAGGGATCTGGCTACACCTTC; CDR3 protein: CASSFLQGSGYTF; clone size: -; D gene: -; V gene: TRBV27; J gene: TRBJ1-2
CDR3 DNA: TGTGCCAGCAGCTTAGCTGCGTCTAGCGGGGGGTCGTTCTTC; CDR3 protein: CASSLAASSGGSFF; clone size: -; D gene: TRBD2; V gene: TRBV7-2; J gene: TRBJ2-1
CDR3 DNA: TGTGCCAGCAGCGACCTCGGGGTCTTATACGAGCAGTACTTC; CDR3 protein: CASSDLGVLYEQYF; clone size: -; D gene: -; V gene: TRBV6-2/TRBV6-3; J gene: TRBJ2-7
CDR3 DNA: TGTGCCAGCAGCTTGGGTCGGAGCTACTATGGCTACACCTTC; CDR3 protein: CASSLGRSYYGYTF; clone size: -; D gene: -; V gene: TRBV5-8; J gene: TRBJ1-2
CDR3 DNA: TGTGCCAGCAGACTCAGCAATCAGCCCCAGCATTTT; CDR3 protein: CASRLSNQPQHF; clone size: -; D gene: -; V gene: TRBV6-6; J gene: TRBJ1-5
CDR3 DNA: TGTGCCAGCAGGGACTTCAGGAGCGCCGGGGAGCTGTTTTTT; CDR3 protein: CASRDFRSAGELFF; clone size: -; D gene: -; V gene: TRBV2; J gene: TRBJ2-2
CDR3 DNA: TGCGCCAGCAGCCATGTACAGGGCTCCTTGAGAAATCAGCCCCAGCATTTT; CDR3 protein: CASSHVQGSLRNQPQHF; clone size: -; D gene: -; V gene: TRBV4-1; J gene: TRBJ1-5
CDR3 DNA: TGTGCCAGCAGCCCGACAGGGGCGGGATATGGCTACACCTTC; CDR3 protein: CASSPTGAGYGYTF; clone size: -; D gene: TRBD1; V gene: TRBV7-3; J gene: TRBJ1-2
CDR3 DNA: TGTGCCAGCAGCCCCTTCTCTCTCCCAGGGGGCACTGAAGCTTTCTTT; CDR3 protein: CASSPFSLPGGTEAFF; clone size: -; D gene: TRBD1; V gene: TRBV11-1; J gene: TRBJ1-1
CDR3 DNA: TGTGCCATCACCGGAGACTGGAACACCGGGGAGCTGTTTTTT; CDR3 protein: CAITGDWNTGELFF; clone size: -; D gene: -; V gene: TRBV10-3; J gene: TRBJ2-2
CDR3 DNA: TGTGCCAGCAGTTACGGGCGACAGGGCTCAGATACGCAGTATTTT; CDR3 protein: CASSYGRQGSDTQYF; clone size: -; D gene: TRBD1; V gene: TRBV6-6; J gene: TRBJ2-3
CDR3 DNA: TGCAGCGTTGAAAGAAATTCGGCAGGAGATACGCAGTATTTT; CDR3 protein: CSVERNSAGDTQYF; clone size: -; D gene: -; V gene: TRBV29-1; J gene: TRBJ2-3
CDR3 DNA: TGTGCCAGCTCGCCTGACAGGGTTGGCAAAAACATTCAGTACTTC; CDR3 protein: CASSPDRVGKNIQYF; clone size: once; D gene: TRBD1; V gene: TRBV18; J gene: TRBJ2-4
CDR3 DNA: TGCGCCAGCAGCCAGTCGAGTCTTCTCACCGGGGAGCTGTTTTTT; CDR3 protein: CASSQSSLLTGELFF; clone size: -; D gene: -; V gene: TRBV4-3; J gene: TRBJ2-2
CDR3 DNA: TGCGCCAGCAGCCAAGGGTCCGGGAACCAAGAGACCCAGTACTTC; CDR3 protein: CASSQGSGNQETQYF; clone size: -; D gene: -; V gene: TRBV5-1; J gene: TRBJ2-5
CDR3 DNA: TGTGCCAGTATGGCCGGCCGGGGGTCTGGAAACACCATATATTTT; CDR3 protein: CASMAGRGSGNTIYF; clone size: -; D gene: -; V gene: TRBV19; J gene: TRBJ1-3
CDR3 DNA: TGTGCCAGCAGTGAATGGGACAGGGGCTATGGCTACACCTTC; CDR3 protein: CASSEWDRGYGYTF; clone size: -; D gene: TRBD1; V gene: TRBV2; J gene: TRBJ1-2
CDR3 DNA: TGTGCCAGCAGTTCTCAGGGGGTGGGTGGCTACACCTTC; CDR3 protein: CASSSQGVGGYTF; clone size: -; D gene: TRBD1; V gene: TRBV27; J gene: TRBJ1-2
CDR3 DNA: TGTGCCATCATTAACACTGAAGCTTTCTTT; CDR3 protein: CAIINTEAFF; clone size: -; D gene: -; V gene: TRBV19; J gene: TRBJ1-1
CDR3 DNA: TGTGCCAGCAGCTACGGGCAGGGCACTAATTCACCCCTCCACTTT; CDR3 protein: CASSYGQGTNSPLHF; clone size: -; D gene: -; V gene: TRBV6-5; J gene: TRBJ1-6
CDR3 DNA: TGTGCCAGCAGCTTGTTCAGGGGGCTCGATGAGCAGTTCTTC; CDR3 protein: CASSLFRGLDEQFF; clone size: -; D gene: TRBD1; V gene: TRBV5-5; J gene: TRBJ2-1
CDR3 DNA: TGTGCCAGCAGCCCGGACTGGAGCTCTGGGGCCAACGTCCTGACTTTC; CDR3 protein: CASSPDWSSGANVLTF; clone size: -; D gene: -; V gene: TRBV5-6; J gene: TRBJ2-6
CDR3 DNA: TGTGCCAGCAGCATTTCTGGGGCCAACGTCCTGACTTTC; CDR3 protein: CASSISGANVLTF; clone size: -; D gene: -; V gene: TRBV27; J gene: TRBJ2-6